This TCR beta chain came from a study of beta chain features in type 1 diabetes. General study points: A closer apparent resemblance between naive, central memory and Treg TCRB repertoires was seen in patients than in healthy donors.

This clone occurred a few times. Its target is not known. Expressed TCRB transcripts were sequenced because the entire RNA isolate underwent reverse transcription. Using immunoSEQ multiplex PCR, the repertoire was profiled, and TCRdb retains in-frame clones only, with some absent. The sample includes some 63,000 clones, roughly three fifths of them seen just once. Trimming took off 4 bases at V and 9 bases at J, with 21 bases between the two ends. The CDR3 consists of 15 residues. Germline assignment: CDR1 SGHAT and CDR2 FQDESV (reference sequence). Sequenced: Tregs from blood. The gene calls are TRBV11-1 and TRBJ2-5, with D perhaps matching TRBD2 (5 bases). The clonotype originates from a woman aged 18-30 years in good health. CDR3 sequence reads: CASSSAADRLEAQYF. In nucleotides, the CDR3 is TGTGCCAGCAGCTCCGCCGCGGACCGCCTGGAGGCCCAGTACTTC.